This T cell receptor beta chain was obtained from a study of post-analysis software for immune sequencing data. Findings of the study overall: Patients with multiple sclerosis recorded significantly lower normalized Chao1 diversity than controls, the study found. Patients had higher frequencies than controls of about five TRBV segments, including TRBV5-6, TRBV5-1 and TRBV20-1. F measure clustering grouped samples strongly by preparation batch.

Details on this clonotype: Its antigen is currently unknown.

The TCR beta cDNA libraries contained unique molecular identifiers. TCRdb re-derived calls from the PCR reads in MiXCR, one entry per CDR3 protein. The sample includes approximately 400,000 distinct CDR3 sequences, 30% to 45% of them seen just once. V shed 4 bases and J 2 bases; nucleotides not matched to a gene: 10. The CDR3 covers 18 residues. CDR1 SNHLY and CDR2 FYNNEI come from the germline V gene. The receptor was isolated from a girl aged 10 to 17 with multiple sclerosis. The sequencing sample was made of blood. The V call is TRBV2, the J call TRBJ2-6; 8 nucleotides line up with TRBD1. CDR3 in DNA: TGTGCCAGCAGTGGAGGACAGGGCTTTTTGGCTGGGGCCAACGTCCTGACTTTC. Translating it yields CASSGGQGFLAGANVLTF.